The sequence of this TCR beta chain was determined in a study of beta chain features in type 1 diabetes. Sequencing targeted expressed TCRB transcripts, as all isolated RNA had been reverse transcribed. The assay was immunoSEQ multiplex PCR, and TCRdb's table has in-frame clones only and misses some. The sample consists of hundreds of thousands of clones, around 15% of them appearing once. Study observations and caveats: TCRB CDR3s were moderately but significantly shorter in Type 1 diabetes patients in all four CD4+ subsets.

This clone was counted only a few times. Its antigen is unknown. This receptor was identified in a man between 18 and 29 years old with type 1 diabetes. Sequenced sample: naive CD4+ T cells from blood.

Written as DNA, the CDR3 is TGTGCCAGTAGTATAGGACCCAACCAGCATTTT. The encoded protein is CASSIGPNQHF. The chain carries TRBV19 and TRBJ1-5, with no clear D. Trimming pared 1 base from V and 12 bases from J, leaving 7 bases between. The CDR3 extends over 11 amino acids. The V gene's germline CDR1 is LNHDA and CDR2 SQIVND (reference sequence). Drawing the rest from reference TRBV19 and TRBJ1-5, the complete variable domain is DGGITQSPKYLFRKEGQNVTLSCEQNLNHDAMYWYRQDPGQGLRLIYYSQIVNDFQKGDIAEGYSVSREKKESFPLTVTSAQKNPTAFYLCASSIGPNQHFGDGTRLSIL.